Sequencing of this T cell receptor beta chain was carried out in a study of T cell changes during pregnancy in multiple sclerosis. V lost 5 bases, J lost 2 bases, and 8 bases stayed unmatched. The CDR3 has 16 amino acids. CDR1 SGHTA and CDR2 FQGNSA come from the germline V gene. Some clones are missing from TCRdb's copy, which holds only in-frame ones; the method was immunoSEQ multiplex PCR. The sample contains about 57,000 clones, 93% of which appear only once. The chain recombines TRBV7-2 with TRBJ2-7, with TRBD2 identical over 11 bases. This clonotype was sampled from a female donor with multiple sclerosis, enrolled in a pregnancy study. This sample comprised peripheral blood, obtained after pregnancy. The CDR3 bases are TGTGCCAGCAGCGGCATAGCGGGAGGGTCTGCCTACGAGCAGTACTTC. It codes for CASSGIAGGSAYEQYF.